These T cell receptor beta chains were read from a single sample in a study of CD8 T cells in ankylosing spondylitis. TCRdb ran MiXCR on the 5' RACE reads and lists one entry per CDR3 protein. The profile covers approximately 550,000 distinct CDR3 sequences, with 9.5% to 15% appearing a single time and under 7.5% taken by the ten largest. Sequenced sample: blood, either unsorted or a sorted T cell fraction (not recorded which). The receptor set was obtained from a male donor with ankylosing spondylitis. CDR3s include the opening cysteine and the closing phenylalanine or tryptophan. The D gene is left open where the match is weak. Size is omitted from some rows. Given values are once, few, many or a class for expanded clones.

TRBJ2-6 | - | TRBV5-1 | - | CASRWGVGANVLTF | TGCGCCAGCAGGTGGGGCGTTGGGGCCAACGTCCTGACTTTC
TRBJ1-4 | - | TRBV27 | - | CASSWGREDEKLFF | TGTGCCAGCAGCTGGGGCAGGGAGGACGAAAAACTGTTTTTT
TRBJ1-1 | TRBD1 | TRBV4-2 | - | CASSQERGQGGTEAFF | TGTGCCAGCAGCCAAGAAAGGGGGCAGGGGGGCACTGAAGCTTTCTTT
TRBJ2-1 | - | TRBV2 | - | CASTPSPDIYNEQFF | TGTGCCAGCACCCCATCCCCTGATATCTACAATGAGCAGTTCTTC
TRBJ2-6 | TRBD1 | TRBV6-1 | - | CASSVHRGSGANVLTF | TGTGCCAGCAGTGTGCACAGGGGCTCTGGGGCCAACGTCCTGACTTTC
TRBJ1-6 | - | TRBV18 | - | CASSLPGGDGNSPLHF | TGTGCCAGCTCACTCCCAGGAGGGGACGGTAATTCACCCCTCCACTTT
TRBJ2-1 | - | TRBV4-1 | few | CASSQALEDEQFF | TGCGCCAGCAGCCAAGCCCTCGAGGATGAGCAGTTCTTC
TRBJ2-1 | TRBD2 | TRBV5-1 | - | CASSPRLAGGNNEQFF | TGCGCCAGCAGCCCTAGACTAGCGGGAGGAAACAATGAGCAGTTCTTC
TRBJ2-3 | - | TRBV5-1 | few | CAARLEGSPSDTQYF | TGCGCCGCGAGGCTAGAGGGAAGCCCCTCAGATACGCAGTATTTT
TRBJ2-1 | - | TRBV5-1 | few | CASSWGRWRGTYNEQFF | TGCGCCAGCAGCTGGGGACGTTGGAGGGGGACCTACAATGAGCAGTTCTTC
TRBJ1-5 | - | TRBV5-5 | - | CASSLAPISNQPQHF | TGTGCCAGCAGCTTGGCACCGATTAGCAATCAGCCCCAGCATTTT
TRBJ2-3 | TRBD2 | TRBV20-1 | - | CSARKAGGGTDTQYF | TGCAGTGCTAGAAAAGCGGGAGGGGGCACAGATACGCAGTATTTT
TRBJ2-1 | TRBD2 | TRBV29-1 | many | CSVITSGFYNEQFF | TGCAGCGTCATAACTAGCGGGTTTTACAATGAGCAGTTCTTC
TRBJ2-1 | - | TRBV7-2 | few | CASSWAGSSRAYNEQFF | TGTGCCAGCAGCTGGGCCGGTTCCTCCAGGGCCTACAATGAGCAGTTCTTC
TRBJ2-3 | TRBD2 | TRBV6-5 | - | CASSLEHSGASTDTQYF | TGTGCCAGCAGTCTCGAACATAGCGGGGCAAGCACAGATACGCAGTATTTT
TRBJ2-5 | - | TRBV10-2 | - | CASRLEGIETQYF | TGCGCCAGCCGGCTGGAGGGGATAGAGACCCAGTACTTC
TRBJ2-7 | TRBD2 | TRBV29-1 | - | CSAGGTSGIYEQYF | TGCAGCGCCGGAGGGACTAGCGGGATCTACGAGCAGTACTTC
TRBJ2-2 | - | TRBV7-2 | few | CASSPLIAVGRSGELFF | TGTGCCAGCAGCCCACTGATAGCGGTGGGTAGGTCCGGGGAGCTGTTTTTT
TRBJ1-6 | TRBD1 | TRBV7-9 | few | CASRRWDSFGNSPLHF | TGTGCCAGCAGACGTTGGGACAGTTTCGGTAATTCACCCCTCCACTTT
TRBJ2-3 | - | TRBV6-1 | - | CASSPPLSRGATDTQYF | TGTGCCAGCAGTCCCCCTCTAAGCAGGGGAGCAACAGATACGCAGTATTTT
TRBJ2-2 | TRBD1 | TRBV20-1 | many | CSAQRPGQGPGELFF | TGCAGTGCCCAGAGGCCGGGACAGGGACCCGGGGAGCTGTTTTTT
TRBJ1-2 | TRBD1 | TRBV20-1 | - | CSARPGQKLYHGYTF | TGCAGTGCTAGACCGGGACAGAAACTATATCATGGCTACACCTTC
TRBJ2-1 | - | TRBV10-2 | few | CASSEEDDNEQFF | TGCGCCAGCAGTGAGGAGGACGACAATGAGCAGTTCTTC
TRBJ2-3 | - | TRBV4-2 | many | CASSQVTGRDTQYF | TGTGCCAGCAGCCAAGTTACAGGGAGGGATACGCAGTATTTT
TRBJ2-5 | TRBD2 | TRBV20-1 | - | CSAPMTSGAIQETQYF | TGCAGTGCTCCCATGACTAGCGGAGCCATTCAAGAGACCCAGTACTTC
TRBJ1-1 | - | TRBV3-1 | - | CASSQGRQGNTEAFF | TGTGCCAGCAGCCAGGGGAGGCAGGGCAACACTGAAGCTTTCTTT
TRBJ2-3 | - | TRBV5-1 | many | CASSLLTSTDTQYF | TGCGCCAGCAGCTTGCTGACTAGCACAGATACGCAGTATTTT
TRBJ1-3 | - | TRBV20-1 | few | CSARQVSGNTIYF | TGCAGTGCTAGACAGGTCTCTGGAAACACCATATATTTT
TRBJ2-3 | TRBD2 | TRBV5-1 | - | CASSLAEAGWEDTQYF | TGCGCCAGCAGCTTGGCCGAAGCGGGATGGGAAGATACGCAGTATTTT
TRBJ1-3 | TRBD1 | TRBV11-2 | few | CASSSFTGTGIAGNTIYF | TGTGCCAGCAGCTCCTTCACCGGGACAGGGATTGCCGGAAACACCATATATTTT
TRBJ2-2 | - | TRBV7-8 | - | CASSSSGRVDTGELFF | TGTGCCAGCAGCTCCTCGGGCAGGGTCGACACCGGGGAGCTGTTTTTT
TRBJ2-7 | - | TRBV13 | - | CASSSEGGAVSYEQYF | TGTGCCAGCAGCTCAGAGGGGGGAGCGGTCTCCTACGAGCAGTACTTC
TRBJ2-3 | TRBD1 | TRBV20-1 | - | CSATGQGGTDTQYF | TGCAGTGCAACGGGACAGGGTGGGACAGATACGCAGTATTTT
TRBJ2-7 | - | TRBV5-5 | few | CASSLEPTAYSYEQYF | TGTGCCAGCAGCTTGGAACCGACAGCATACTCCTACGAGCAGTACTTC
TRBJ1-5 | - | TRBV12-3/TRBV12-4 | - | CASSQIQQPQHF | TGTGCCAGCAGCCAAATACAGCAGCCCCAGCATTTT
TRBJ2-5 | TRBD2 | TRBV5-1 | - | CASSWTSGRVRETQYF | TGCGCCAGCAGCTGGACTAGTGGGAGGGTACGGGAGACCCAGTACTTC